This T cell receptor (beta chain) was captured in a study of blood T cell repertoires in COVID-19. Under the authors' procedure: Reference gene primer amplification gave nucleated cell count estimates. Data came from immunoSEQ multiplex PCR; TCRdb stores just in-frame clones and leaves some out. The V and J calls and clone size were taken over from that table, and D and trimming were inferred from the DNA. The top ten hold roughly 1.1% of the sample, which has 380,000 or so clones, approximately 80% seen once. A remark on this clone: This specimen includes other DNA sequences encoding the same CDR3.

Sequencing used peripheral blood. The sequence came from a human donor with acute or convalescent COVID-19. The donor label of this sample is uncertain.

This CDR3 is CASSSRGNQPQHF. CDR3 in DNA: TGTGCCAGCAGTTCCCGGGGCAATCAGCCCCAGCATTTT. The V gene is TRBV6-5, the J gene TRBJ1-5; D gene unclear. The ends were cut back, 4 bases at V and 2 bases at J, with 6 bases in the middle. The germline gives CDR1 MNHEY, CDR2 SVGAGI. There are 13 residues in the CDR3.